What follows are 28 T cell receptor beta chains derived from one specimen sequenced in a study of T cell repertoires in cytomegalovirus infection. TCRdb independently ran MiXCR on the reads; one entry per CDR3 protein. Seen here are just under 550,000 distinct CDR3 sequences, roughly 29% observed once, and the top ten hold 13%. The sequenced sample was PBMCs. The receptors come from a human donor in good health (CMV status not recorded). Some clones in this sample may be carry-over from other donors' samples.

The J gene is TRBJ2-1, the V gene TRBV7-2; 7 bases align to TRBD2. V lost 3 bases to trimming and J lost 8 bases; unmatched junction nucleotides: 4. The CDR3 length is 13 residues. Germline CDR1 reads SGHTA; CDR2 reads FQGNSA. CDR3 bases: TGTGCCAGCAGCTTTGCGGGAGATGATGAGCAGTTCTTC. Encoded protein: CASSFAGDDEQFF.

This clonotype appeared many times. The chain combines TRBV7-8 with TRBJ2-7; 11 bases agree with TRBD2. This CDR3 spans 15 amino acids. The V gene end was trimmed by 4 bases and the J gene end by 2 bases; junction bases not matched to a gene: 4. The germline V gene has CDR1 SGHVS and CDR2 FQNEAQ. CDR3 DNA: TGTGCCAGCAGCTACCTAGCGGGAGGCACCTACGAGCAGTACTTC. Protein: CASSYLAGGTYEQYF.

The chain carries TRBV20-1 and TRBJ1-2; maybe TRBD1 (5 bases). Germline loops: CDR1 DFQATT, CDR2 SNEGSKA (reference sequence). The CDR3 spans 13 residues. Trimming removed 3 bases at V and 2 bases at J, with 10 bases between. In nucleotides, the CDR3 is TGCAGTGCTAGCAGGGCTACAAACTATGGCTACACCTTC. It yields the protein CSASRATNYGYTF.

The table lists this clonotype with many counts. The rearrangement links TRBV11-2 to TRBJ2-1, with 9 bases aligning to TRBD1. J was trimmed by 9 bases and V by 5 bases; bases with no gene match: 8. This CDR3 comprises 14 residues. In germline, CDR1 is SGHAT, CDR2 FQNNGV. CDR3 coding DNA: TGTGCCAGCAGCCCCTTGGACAGGGGCCGTGAGCAGTTCTTC. Translation: CASSPLDRGREQFF.

This clonotype was counted ten times or more. The chain is built from TRBV7-2 and TRBJ2-3; 9 positions match TRBD1. This CDR3 spans 12 amino acids. J lost 15 bases, V lost 6 bases, and 10 bases had no gene match. Germline V gene data show CDR1 as SGHTA and CDR2 as FQGNSA. CDR3 nucleotides: TGTGCCAGCAGTGCCGCGGGACAGGGCCCATATTTT. It yields the protein CASSAAGQGPYF.

This clonotype was detected ten times or more. This sequence joins TRBV7-2 and TRBJ1-1; possible D gene TRBD1, 5 bases. V shed 5 bases and J shed 3 bases, with 10 bases lying between them. Germline-derived CDR1 and CDR2 are SGHTA and FQGNSA. CDR3 length: 13 residues. The CDR3 sequence is CASSTQGDTEAFF. CDR3 nucleotide sequence: TGTGCCAGCAGCACTCAGGGCGACACTGAAGCTTTCTTT.

This clonotype was seen many times. This chain connects TRBV7-2 to TRBJ2-5, with 8 positions matching TRBD2. The germline gives CDR1 SGHTA, CDR2 FQGNSA. There are 15 residues in the CDR3. V trimming: 5 bases; J trimming: 4 bases; junction bases outside the gene matches: 9. CDR3: CASSTRGGGGETQYF. For the CDR3, the DNA is TGTGCCAGCAGCACCCGGGGGGGAGGGGGAGAGACCCAGTACTTC.

The rearrangement uses TRBV11-2 and TRBJ2-3, with 10 bases identical to TRBD2. This CDR3 has 16 amino acids. The ends lost 5 bases at V and 2 bases at J; junction bases unmatched: 7. CDR1 is SGHAT, CDR2 FQNNGV, per germline. The CDR3 nucleotides are TGTGCCAGCAGCATCCTACTAGCGGGAAACACAGATACGCAGTATTTT. It is translated as CASSILLAGNTDTQYF.

Points on this clonotype: A much larger clonotype is one base distant, so this may be a read error. CDR3 bases: TGTGCCAGCAGCTTAGGGACAGGGGGGGGGGAGCATTTCTTC. Protein product: CASSLGTGGGEHFF. The chain uses TRBV7-2 and TRBJ2-1, with 10 bases lining up with TRBD1. Germline V lookup: CDR1 SGHTA, CDR2 FQGNSA. The CDR3 totals 14 residues.

V is TRBV6-2 or TRBV6-3 and J is TRBJ2-7, with TRBD2 as a possible D gene (6 bases). The CDR3 extends over 15 amino acids. Germline-derived CDR1 and CDR2 are MNHEY and SVGEGT. Trimming took 4 bases from V and 7 from J, leaving 20 bases between them. The CDR3 region has the DNA TGTGCCAGCAGTTCGGCGGGACCGTTCGGAAGGGAGCAGTACGTC. Translated, it gives CASSSAGPFGREQYV.

In regard to this clonotype: The germline gene is not matched at one end of the junction; a read error may be the cause. The chain carries TRBV12-3 or TRBV12-4 and TRBJ1-2; TRBD1 matches 7 bases. CDR3 length: 13 amino acids. The CDR3 spells CAGRPTGEGGYTF. The CDR3 coding sequence is TGTGCCGGCAGACCAACAGGGGAGGGTGGCTACACCTTC.

This chain joins TRBV19 and TRBJ2-1; D remains unclear. The length of the CDR3 is 14 residues. The V end lost 5 bases, the J end lost 5 bases, and 13 bases lay between the germline ends. Germline V gives CDR1 LNHDA, CDR2 SQIVND (reference sequence). The CDR3 loop is CASSPRWENNEQFF. The CDR3 DNA reads as TGTGCCAGTAGTCCCCGGTGGGAAAACAATGAGCAGTTCTTC.

This clonotype occurred many times. The genes are TRBV7-2 and TRBJ2-4, with TRBD2 matching 12 bases. This CDR3 has 17 amino acids. Germline CDR1 and CDR2: SGHTA and FQGNSA. J gave up 0 bases and V 7 bases, and 7 bases lay outside the gene matches. The CDR3 reads CASTWTSGTVAKNIQYF. The CDR3 DNA follows: TGTGCCAGCACCTGGACTAGCGGGACAGTAGCCAAAAACATTCAGTACTTC.

This clonotype was seen many times. The V call is TRBV7-2, the J call TRBJ2-5; 12 bases map to TRBD2. CDR3 length: 15 amino acids. The V gene end was trimmed by 3 bases and the J gene end by 4 bases; junction bases not matched to a gene: 3. CDR1 is SGHTA, CDR2 FQGNSA, per germline. Here the CDR3 reads CASSLTSGRRETQYF. In DNA, the CDR3 is TGTGCCAGCAGCTTGACTAGCGGGAGAAGAGAGACCCAGTACTTC.

In this sample, this clonotype turned up a few times. This rearrangement joins TRBV19 to TRBJ2-3; 8 bases line up with TRBD2. With V trimmed by 7 bases and J by 5 bases, 17 bases remained unmatched. Germline CDR1 reads LNHDA; CDR2 reads SQIVND (reference sequence). The CDR3 runs 17 residues. CDR3 region: CASTPRWSGRGGDTQYF. As DNA, the CDR3 is TGTGCCAGTACACCCCGATGGAGCGGGAGAGGTGGAGATACGCAGTATTTT.

The chain combines TRBV7-2 with TRBJ1-1; possible D gene TRBD1, 5 bases. Per the germline V gene, CDR1 is SGHTA and CDR2 is FQGNSA. This CDR3 has 15 amino acids. V was pared by 5 bases and J by 1 base, with 14 bases between. This CDR3 reads CASSRMPGRNTEAFF. The CDR3 coding sequence is TGTGCCAGCAGCCGTATGCCAGGGCGGAACACTGAAGCTTTCTTT.

The gene calls are TRBV29-1 and TRBJ1-2, with a tentative D call TRBD1 (5 bases). Germline V CDR1 and CDR2: SQVTM, ANQGSEA. The CDR3 has 12 amino acids. Trimming removed 4 bases from V and 8 bases from J, with 14 bases in between. This chain's CDR3 is CSVVLRGIGYTF. The CDR3 DNA reads TGCAGCGTTGTACTAAGGGGTATAGGCTACACCTTC.

This clonotype turned up a few times. The rearrangement uses TRBV6-2 or TRBV6-3 and TRBJ1-5, with D possibly matching TRBD1 (5 bases). The ends were cut back, 4 bases at V and 4 bases at J, with 14 bases in the middle. Germline V lookup: CDR1 MNHEY, CDR2 SVGEGT. This CDR3 comprises 15 residues. In DNA, the CDR3 is TGTGCCAGCAGTTCCCCGGGACGGTCAAATCAGCCCCAGCATTTT. The encoded protein is CASSSPGRSNQPQHF.

The chain has TRBV5-1 and TRBJ2-3, with TRBD1 as a possible D gene (5 bases). Germline CDR1 SGHRS, CDR2 YFSETQ. CDR3 length: 14 amino acids. Deletions cut 2 bases from V and 3 bases from J, with 10 bases between. The CDR3 sequence: CASSFGYRTDTQYF. The CDR3 DNA follows: TGCGCCAGCAGCTTTGGCTACAGGACAGATACGCAGTATTTT.

The chain employs TRBV30 and TRBJ2-5, with TRBD2 matching 12 bases. CDR1 is GTSNPN, CDR2 SVGIG, per germline (reference sequence). The V gene end was trimmed by 5 bases and the J gene end by 4 bases; junction bases not matched to a gene: 2. The CDR3 has 13 amino acids. The CDR3 sequence is CAWGLAGIETQYF. The CDR3 region has the DNA TGTGCCTGGGGACTAGCGGGAATAGAGACCCAGTACTTC.

This clonotype has more than one count but fewer than ten. This sequence joins TRBV4-1 and TRBJ2-7; D remains ambiguous. CDR3 length equals 17 residues. With 0 bases removed from V and 3 bases from J, the gap between germline ends came to 18 bases. Germline loops: CDR1 MGHRA, CDR2 YSYEKL. CDR3 in DNA: TGCGCCAGCAGCCAAGATCCCCCCAGGTCTCTAAACTACGAGCAGTACTTC. Translating it yields CASSQDPPRSLNYEQYF.

The chain uses TRBV6-1 and TRBJ1-3; D not certain. The V end was cut by 3 bases, the J end by 9 bases, with 3 bases between. The germline V gene has CDR1 MNHNS and CDR2 SASEGT. The length of the CDR3 is 10 residues. CDR3 in DNA: TGTGCCAGCAGTGACCTCACCATATATTTT. Translated, it gives CASSDLTIYF.

In its sample, this clonotype was seen many times. This sequence joins TRBV7-2 and TRBJ2-5; D may correspond to TRBD1 or TRBD2 (6 bases each). Trimming removed 5 bases from V and 2 bases from J, with 18 bases in between. CDR3 length: 16 amino acids. In germline, CDR1 is SGHTA, CDR2 FQGNSA. CDR3 DNA: TGTGCCAGCAGCGGGGGGCTAGTCGAAGTACAAGAGACCCAGTACTTC. The encoded protein is CASSGGLVEVQETQYF.

Only a few counts were recorded for this clonotype. The rearrangement uses TRBV18 and TRBJ2-3, with a tentative D call TRBD2 (5 bases). Germline values: CDR1 KGHSH, CDR2 LQKENI. The V end was cut by 4 bases, the J end by 2 bases, with 10 bases between. The CDR3 covers 14 residues. The CDR3 reads CASSRPGTTDTQYF. In DNA, the CDR3 is TGTGCCAGCTCACGTCCGGGAACCACAGATACGCAGTATTTT.

The J gene is TRBJ1-1, the V gene TRBV7-1; no clear D gene. TRBV7-1 has ORF status, its function being uncertain. Trimming cost V 5 bases and J 2 bases, with 15 bases left between them. The CDR3 is made up of 15 amino acids. CDR3 region: CASSLTYPGNTEAFF. The CDR3 DNA sequence: TGTGCCAGCAGCCTCACTTACCCGGGAAACACTGAAGCTTTCTTT.

This clonotype was seen only a few times. V and J are TRBV12-3 or TRBV12-4 and TRBJ1-5; D uncertain. V dropped 2 bases and J dropped 5 bases, with 7 bases sitting between them. This CDR3 is 13 amino acids long. CDR3 DNA sequence: TGTGCCAGCAGTTTAAATGTGGATCAGCCCCAGCATTTT. This sequence encodes CASSLNVDQPQHF.

V is TRBV20-1 and J is TRBJ1-1; D call uncertain. This CDR3 contains 12 residues. V dropped 3 bases and J dropped 4 bases, with 9 bases sitting between them. The germline V gene encodes CDR1 DFQATT and CDR2 SNEGSKA (reference sequence). CDR3 nucleotide sequence: TGCAGTGCTAGTAATGTGTTCACTGAAGCTTTCTTT. Protein sequence: CSASNVFTEAFF.

The chain has TRBV29-1 and TRBJ2-7, with 9 bases matching TRBD2. This CDR3 comprises 14 residues. The V segment lost 6 bases and the J segment 3 bases; nucleotides outside the gene matches: 9. The germline V gene has CDR1 SQVTM and CDR2 ANQGSEA. CDR3 in amino acids: CSVQLTSGLYEQYF. The CDR3 DNA reads TGCAGCGTCCAGTTGACTAGCGGACTCTACGAGCAGTACTTC.